Listed below are T cell receptor beta chains from one sample, sequenced in a study of T cells in Graves' hyperthyroidism and ophthalmopathy. TCRdb re-analysed the multiplex PCR reads in MiXCR, keeping a single row per CDR3 protein. The sample yields about 360,000 distinct CDR3 sequences, under 15% seen once. Sample: blood. The receptors were sampled from a woman aged 18-29 years with Graves' hyperthyroidism. The CDR3 runs from the conserved cysteine through the conserved F or W. The order of the fields is V gene, J gene, CDR3 length, D gene, clone size, CDR3 protein, CDR3 DNA. D genes are given only for firm matches. Rows give clone size only sometimes, using once, few, many, or a class for an expanded clone.

TRBV28	TRBJ2-1	13	TRBD1	many	CASSLGQPFEQFF	TGTGCCAGCAGTTTGGGACAGCCGTTTGAGCAGTTCTTC
TRBV28	TRBJ2-7	15	TRBD1	many	CASGDRGRLEYEQYF	TGTGCCAGCGGGGACAGGGGCCGTTTAGAATACGAGCAGTACTTC
TRBV4-1	TRBJ1-1	21	.	.	CASSQISLAQQSFFMNTEAFF	TGCGCCAGCAGCCAAATTTCTCTCGCCCAGCAGAGTTTTTTCATGAACACTGAAGCTTTCTTT
TRBV7-2	TRBJ2-3	16	TRBD1	.	CASSLEGTGITDTQYF	TGTGCCAGCAGCTTAGAAGGGACAGGGATCACAGATACGCAGTATTTT
TRBV5-1	TRBJ2-3	16	.	many	CASSPGHVLSQDTQYF	TGCGCCAGCAGCCCGGGACATGTACTGTCCCAAGATACGCAGTATTTT
TRBV7-9	TRBJ2-1	15	TRBD2	many	CASSSRTSGQDEQFF	TGTGCCAGCAGCTCTAGGACTAGCGGCCAGGATGAGCAGTTCTTC
TRBV20-1	TRBJ1-1	12	.	many	CSAVGVNTEAFF	TGCAGTGCAGTGGGGGTGAACACTGAAGCTTTCTTT
TRBV6-1	TRBJ1-3	13	.	many	CATRPGDGNTIYF	TGTGCCACCCGGCCAGGGGACGGAAACACCATATATTTT
TRBV6-1	TRBJ1-5	14	.	many	CASTTSSAGQPQHF	TGTGCCAGCACTACGAGTAGCGCAGGGCAGCCCCAGCATTTT
TRBV7-2	TRBJ2-5	16	TRBD2	many	CASSLTSGGSRVTQYF	TGTGCCAGCAGCTTAACTAGCGGGGGGTCCAGGGTGACCCAGTACTTC
TRBV6-1	TRBJ1-2	14	.	many	CASSVDRSRTYYTF	TGTGCCAGCAGTGTCGACCGCTCTCGGACCTACTACACCTTC
TRBV11-1	TRBJ2-1	15	.	.	CASRSRESSYNEQFF	TGTGCCAGCAGGTCCCGGGAGAGCTCCTACAATGAGCAGTTCTTC
TRBV12-3/TRBV12-4	TRBJ2-3	15	TRBD1	many	CASRTRDSSTDTQYF	TGTGCCAGCAGAACCAGGGACAGCTCCACAGATACGCAGTATTTT
TRBV9	TRBJ2-2	15	.	many	CASSWQGGNTGELFF	TGTGCCAGCAGCTGGCAGGGGGGGAACACCGGGGAGCTGTTTTTT
TRBV6-2/TRBV6-3	TRBJ1-5	15	.	few	CASSYSGASNQPQHF	TGTGCCAGCAGTTACTCAGGGGCTAGCAATCAGCCCCAGCATTTT
TRBV24-1	TRBJ1-1	10	.	many	CATSDPEAFF	TGTGCCACCTCAGATCCTGAAGCTTTCTTT
TRBV5-5	TRBJ1-5	15	TRBD1	few	CASTRTGGEGQPQHF	TGTGCCAGCACCCGAACAGGGGGCGAGGGTCAGCCCCAGCATTTT
TRBV19	TRBJ2-3	16	TRBD1	few	CASSIDRAGGVDTQYF	TGTGCCAGTAGTATAGATCGTGCAGGGGGTGTAGATACGCAGTATTTT
TRBV18	TRBJ1-2	15	TRBD1	many	CASSPMTGVNYGYTF	TGTGCCAGCTCACCGATGACAGGGGTCAACTATGGCTACACCTTC
TRBV5-1	TRBJ1-2	14	TRBD1	.	CASSSRQGGYGYTF	TGCGCCAGCAGCTCCCGACAGGGAGGCTATGGCTACACCTTC
TRBV25-1	TRBJ1-1	14	.	many	CASSVEGLNTEAFF	TGTGCCAGCAGTGTAGAGGGGCTGAACACTGAAGCTTTCTTT
TRBV20-1	TRBJ1-1	18	TRBD1	many	CSARDGGTGGFMNTEAFF	TGCAGTGCTAGAGATGGGGGAACAGGGGGTTTCATGAACACTGAAGCTTTCTTT
TRBV12-3/TRBV12-4	TRBJ2-7	13	.	many	CASSLTGFYEQYF	TGTGCCAGCAGTTTAACAGGCTTCTACGAGCAGTACTTC
TRBV18	TRBJ1-1	16	TRBD1	.	CASSPLDRHRNTEAFF	TGTGCCAGCTCACCGCTGGACAGGCACCGGAACACTGAAGCTTTCTTT
TRBV12-3/TRBV12-4	TRBJ2-7	15	TRBD1	many	CASSSGQGGIGEQYF	TGTGCCAGCAGCAGCGGACAGGGGGGAATTGGCGAGCAGTACTTC
TRBV4-1	TRBJ2-1	16	TRBD2	.	CASSLGTSGDNNEQFF	TGCGCCAGCAGCCTCGGGACTAGCGGGGACAACAATGAGCAGTTCTTC
TRBV7-2	TRBJ1-6	14	.	many	CASSLVANNSPLHF	TGTGCCAGCAGCTTAGTTGCTAATAATTCACCCCTCCACTTT
TRBV27	TRBJ1-5	16	TRBD1	many	CASSPNPQGGNQPQHF	TGTGCCAGCAGCCCTAACCCTCAGGGGGGCAATCAGCCCCAGCATTTT
TRBV14	TRBJ1-5	16	.	few	CASSQGWGKSNQPQHF	TGTGCCAGCAGCCAAGGGTGGGGGAAGAGCAATCAGCCCCAGCATTTT
TRBV28	TRBJ1-1	16	.	many	CASSLWGSRLNTEAFF	TGTGCCAGCAGTTTATGGGGGTCTAGGCTCAACACTGAAGCTTTCTTT
TRBV5-6	TRBJ2-1	17	TRBD2	.	CASSLTPGGGSGNEQFF	TGTGCCAGCAGCTTAACCCCGGGCGGGGGGTCTGGAAATGAGCAGTTCTTC
TRBV7-8	TRBJ2-1	18	.	.	CASSLAAWEAGGVNEQFF	TGTGCCAGCAGCTTAGCGGCGTGGGAGGCCGGTGGGGTCAATGAGCAGTTCTTC
TRBV5-1	TRBJ2-3	15	TRBD2	many	CASSGTSGATDTQYF	TGCGCCAGCAGCGGAACTAGCGGAGCCACAGATACGCAGTATTTT
TRBV5-8	TRBJ2-7	15	TRBD1	many	CASSPDPTGAYEQYF	TGTGCCAGCAGCCCAGACCCGACAGGGGCCTACGAGCAGTACTTC
TRBV19	TRBJ2-2	14	.	many	CASSIEGNTGELFF	TGTGCCAGTAGTATCGAAGGGAACACCGGGGAGCTGTTTTTT
TRBV13	TRBJ2-5	15	.	.	CASSTLQGSEETQYF	TGTGCCAGCAGCACATTACAGGGATCGGAAGAGACCCAGTACTTC
TRBV2	TRBJ2-7	13	TRBD2	many	CASETSGAYEQYF	TGTGCCAGCGAGACTAGCGGAGCCTACGAGCAGTACTTC
TRBV18	TRBJ1-2	14	.	many	CASSPPAANYGYTF	TGTGCCAGCTCACCACCGGCAGCTAACTATGGCTACACCTTC
TRBV28	TRBJ1-6	15	.	many	CASSLGAGGESPLHF	TGTGCCAGCAGTTTGGGTGCGGGGGGCGAGTCACCCCTCCACTTT
TRBV7-2	TRBJ1-4	13	TRBD1	few	CASSSRQGEKLFF	TGTGCCAGCAGCTCCAGACAGGGGGAAAAACTGTTTTTT
TRBV14	TRBJ2-5	15	.	many	CASSPSGGRGQTQYF	TGTGCCAGCAGCCCGTCCGGAGGTCGGGGACAGACCCAGTACTTC
TRBV7-9	TRBJ1-1	15	.	many	CARGIPFYVNTEAFF	TGTGCCAGGGGGATCCCGTTCTACGTGAACACTGAAGCTTTCTTT
TRBV27	TRBJ1-2	16	TRBD1	few	CASSPSEGTAFYGYTF	TGTGCCAGCAGTCCCTCAGAAGGGACAGCTTTCTATGGCTACACCTTC
TRBV12-3/TRBV12-4	TRBJ2-2	17	.	.	CASSEIRWGEDTGELFF	TGTGCCAGCAGTGAAATACGTTGGGGGGAAGACACCGGGGAGCTGTTTTTT